A single sample is the source of the 27 T cell receptor beta chains below, sequenced in a study of shared clonotypes between healthy human individuals. Produced via immunoSEQ multiplex PCR; TCRdb's table is partial and in-frame only. The data hold 2 million to 2.5 million clones, with about 90% observed a single time. Sequenced input: naive CD4+ T cells from PBMCs. Specified subset: CD45RA+ positively selected. These receptor sequences come from a man in his late teens or twenties in good health. Some clones in this sample may be carry-over from other donors' samples.

V and J are TRBV15 and TRBJ2-7, with D perhaps TRBD2 (6 bases). This CDR3 is built from 15 residues. Germline values: CDR1 LNHNV, CDR2 YYDKDF (reference sequence). Deletions cut 1 base from V and 2 bases from J, with 12 bases between. The CDR3 here is CATSRGGVPTYEQYF. For the CDR3, the DNA is TGTGCCACCAGCAGAGGGGGGGTCCCCACCTACGAGCAGTACTTC.

This clone was detected once. V usage is TRBV5-4 and J usage is TRBJ2-2; D gene unclear. Trimming removed 4 bases at V and 2 bases at J, with 9 bases between. Germline lookup yields CDR1 SGHNT and CDR2 YYREEE (reference sequence). There are 14 residues in the CDR3. The CDR3: CASSADVNTGELFF. The CDR3 nucleotides read TGTGCCAGCAGCGCGGACGTTAACACCGGGGAGCTGTTTTTT.

V gene TRBV27 combines with J gene TRBJ1-2; perhaps TRBD1 as D (5 bases). Looked up from germline, CDR1 is MNHEY and CDR2 is SMNVEV (reference sequence). CDR3 length: 14 amino acids. The V end lost 4 bases, the J end lost 9 bases, and 18 bases lay between the germline ends. In DNA form, the CDR3 reads TGTGCCAGCAGTTCCGACCCCGGGACCTTAAGCTACACCTTC. Its translation is CASSSDPGTLSYTF.

The chain links TRBV5-1 to TRBJ2-3; D is undetermined. With 1 base removed from V and 0 bases from J, the gap between germline ends came to 9 bases. Germline CDR1 SGHRS, CDR2 YFSETQ. The CDR3 extends over 15 amino acids. CDR3 coding DNA: TGCGCCAGCAGCTTGAACGACGGCAGCACAGATACGCAGTATTTT. It specifies CASSLNDGSTDTQYF.

This clone showed up just a few times. This chain uses TRBV27 with TRBJ1-5, with TRBD1 as a possible D gene (5 bases). V was trimmed by 3 bases and J by 3 bases, leaving 12 bases between them. The germline V gene has CDR1 MNHEY and CDR2 SMNVEV (reference sequence). The CDR3 totals 15 residues. CDR3 nucleotide sequence: TGTGCCAGCAGTTTGGCAGGGAGGGACAATCAGCCCCAGCATTTT. It translates to CASSLAGRDNQPQHF.

V and J are TRBV4-1 and TRBJ1-4, with 11 bases identical to TRBD1. Germline V gene sequence: CDR1 MGHRA, CDR2 YSYEKL. CDR3 length: 14 amino acids. Germline trimming cut 4 bases from V and 12 bases from J; bases unmatched to any gene: 7. In DNA, the CDR3 is TGCGCCAGCAGCCGCGGGACAGGGGGAGGGGAACTGTTTTTT. Its translation is CASSRGTGGGELFF.

The V and J genes are TRBV28 and TRBJ1-1; 7 bases fit TRBD1. Per the germline V gene, CDR1 is MDHEN and CDR2 is SYDVKM. Trimming at V came to 5 bases and at J to 1 base, leaving 10 bases not matched to a gene. This CDR3 spans 16 amino acids. CDR3 loop: CASSRPGQMWNTEAFF. Written as DNA, the CDR3 is TGTGCCAGCAGTCGCCCGGGACAGATGTGGAACACTGAAGCTTTCTTT.

CDR3 DNA sequence: TGTGCCAGCAGCTTGAACCGGGGCACTACAGATACGCAGTATTTT. Translating it yields CASSLNRGTTDTQYF. This rearrangement joins TRBV5-6 to TRBJ2-3; D could derive from TRBD1 or TRBD2 (5 bases each). Trimming removed 1 base at V and 3 bases at J, with 12 bases between. The CDR3 is made up of 15 amino acids. From germline, CDR1 is SGHDT and CDR2 YYEEEE.

A remark on this clone: The sample contains more than one DNA sequence encoding this CDR3. The chain is built from TRBV7-6 and TRBJ2-7; unclear D gene. Germline CDR1 and CDR2: SGHVS and FNYEAQ. Trimming took off 4 bases at V and 2 bases at J, with 3 bases between the two ends. This CDR3 region has 11 residues. The DNA of the CDR3 is TGTGCCAGCAGCTCCGCCTACGAGCAGTACTTC. It codes for CASSSAYEQYF.

This clone was picked up one time. This rearrangement joins TRBV5-1 to TRBJ2-3; 8 nucleotides match TRBD1. Looked up from germline, CDR1 is SGHRS and CDR2 is YFSETQ. The CDR3 runs to 17 residues. Unmatched junction bases numbered 6, after V lost 0 bases and J lost 0 bases. CDR3 sequence: CASSLGQGWTSTDTQYF. CDR3 in DNA: TGCGCCAGCAGCTTGGGACAGGGGTGGACTAGCACAGATACGCAGTATTTT.

This chain connects TRBV7-8 to TRBJ1-5; the D is unclear. V lost 3 bases and J 1 base, leaving 10 bases between the germline ends. Per the germline V gene, CDR1 is SGHVS and CDR2 is FQNEAQ. The CDR3 extends over 15 amino acids. This CDR3 reads CASSFTALSNQPQHF. CDR3 sequence (DNA): TGTGCCAGCAGCTTTACGGCGCTCAGCAATCAGCCCCAGCATTTT.

This chain connects TRBV27 to TRBJ2-3; TRBD2 matches at 8 bases. Germline loops: CDR1 MNHEY, CDR2 SMNVEV (reference sequence). The length of the CDR3 is 21 residues. With V trimmed by 4 bases and J by 5 bases, 26 bases remained unmatched. CDR3: CASSSTRVSGRGDWREDTQYF. In DNA, the CDR3 is TGTGCCAGCAGTTCCACACGCGTGAGCGGGAGAGGGGACTGGAGAGAAGATACGCAGTATTTT.

The V gene is TRBV10-1, the J gene TRBJ2-3; D is undetermined. Per the germline V gene, CDR1 is WNHNN and CDR2 is SYGVQD (reference sequence). With 0 bases removed from V and 4 bases from J, the gap between germline ends came to 8 bases. The CDR3 is 14 residues long. The CDR3 reads CASSESFHPDTQYF. For the CDR3, the DNA is TGCGCCAGCAGTGAGTCGTTCCACCCAGATACGCAGTATTTT.

About this clone itself: Other DNA sequences in this sample translate to the same CDR3. The chain recombines TRBV6-1 with TRBJ1-5; no clear D gene. The CDR3 sequence is 13 residues long. CDR1 and CDR2 (germline): MNHNS, SASEGT. The V end was cut by 6 bases, the J end by 0 bases, with 6 bases between. The CDR3 coding sequence is TGTGCCAGCAGAGACTATAGCAATCAGCCCCAGCATTTT. Residues: CASRDYSNQPQHF.

This chain joins TRBV12-2 and TRBJ2-2. TRBV12-2 counts as a pseudogene. CDR3 size: 18 residues. This CDR3 is CASRLGSDKGLNTGELFF. Here the CDR3 DNA reads TGTGCAAGTCGCTTAGGCAGCGACAAGGGTTTGAACACCGGGGAGCTGTTTTTT.

J is TRBJ1-4 and V is TRBV7-8; 7 bases are a match to TRBD1. V trimming: 5 bases; J trimming: 14 bases; junction bases outside the gene matches: 5. This CDR3 is built from 11 residues. CDR1 and CDR2 from the germline V gene are SGHVS and FQNEAQ. The CDR3 region is CASSMGQFLFF. CDR3 sequence (DNA): TGTGCCAGCAGCATGGGACAGTTTCTGTTTTTT.

A word on this clone: The identical CDR3 is also encoded by other nucleotide sequences in the sample. This chain joins TRBV30 and TRBJ1-2; D is possibly TRBD1 (5 bases). Looked up from germline, CDR1 is GTSNPN and CDR2 is SVGIG (reference sequence). This CDR3 spans 12 amino acids. Deletions cut 2 bases from V and 1 base from J, with 5 bases between. The CDR3 reads CAWSQGNYGYTF. In nucleotides, the CDR3 is TGTGCCTGGAGTCAGGGTAACTATGGCTACACCTTC.

The V gene is TRBV28, the J gene TRBJ1-2; no reliable D call. The ends were cut back, 8 bases at V and 4 bases at J, with 11 bases in the middle. CDR1 is MDHEN and CDR2 is SYDVKM in the germline V gene. This CDR3 has 12 amino acids. CDR3 loop: CASAKEIYGYTF. CDR3 in DNA: TGTGCCAGCGCTAAGGAGATCTATGGCTACACCTTC.

The CDR3 sequence: CSVRGLAGVETQYF. In DNA, the CDR3 is TGCAGCGTCCGGGGACTAGCGGGAGTAGAGACCCAGTACTTC. This chain connects TRBV29-1 to TRBJ2-5; 14 nucleotides match TRBD2. Trimming removed 6 bases from V and 4 bases from J; junction bases left unmatched: 4. This CDR3 region has 14 residues. Per germline, CDR1 SQVTM and CDR2 ANQGSEA. The complete variable domain, with remaining parts taken from reference TRBV29-1 and TRBJ2-5, reads SAVISQKPSRDICQRGTSLTIQCQVDSQVTMMFWYRQQPGQSLTLIATANQGSEATYESGFVIDKFPISRPNLTFSTLTVSNMSPEDSSIYLCSVRGLAGVETQYFGPGTRLLVL.

As regards this clone: In the same sample, other DNA sequences code for this CDR3. The V gene is TRBV9, the J gene TRBJ2-5; D is unclear. Trimming stripped 0 bases from V and 5 bases from J, with 11 bases between. CDR1 SGDLS and CDR2 YYNGEE come from the germline V gene. The CDR3 length is 14 residues. The CDR3 sequence is CASSVGGLGETQYF. CDR3 in DNA: TGTGCCAGCAGCGTAGGTGGCTTAGGGGAGACCCAGTACTTC.

The chain has TRBV19 and TRBJ2-7; the match to TRBD1 covers 7 bases. The V and J ends lost 5 bases and 2 bases, in that order; junction bases with no gene match: 6. The CDR3 has 14 residues. Germline loops: CDR1 LNHDA, CDR2 SQIVND (reference sequence). The CDR3 loop reads CASSLGRGTYEQYF. The CDR3 nucleotides are TGTGCCAGTAGTCTAGGCAGGGGGACCTACGAGCAGTACTTC.

The CDR3 region is CASSYSDSRDGYTF. DNA of the CDR3: TGTGCCAGCAGTTACAGCGACAGCCGCGATGGCTACACCTTC. The chain carries TRBV6-5 and TRBJ1-2, with D maybe TRBD1 (5 bases). Looked up from germline, CDR1 is MNHEY and CDR2 is SVGAGI. The ends were cut back, 2 bases at V and 6 bases at J, with 13 bases in the middle. The CDR3 is made up of 14 amino acids.

The CDR3 nucleotides are TGCGCCAGCAGCCCCTCTCCCTATTTAGCGGGGGAGGATGCCCAGTACTTC. Translated, it gives CASSPSPYLAGEDAQYF. The chain links TRBV5-1 to TRBJ2-5, with 9 positions matching TRBD2. This CDR3 contains 17 residues. J gave up 9 bases and V 4 bases, and 19 bases lay outside the gene matches. The germline CDR1 and CDR2 sequences are SGHRS and YFSETQ.

The chain carries TRBV30 and TRBJ2-1, with 9 bases matching TRBD2. V shed 4 bases and J 8 bases; nucleotides not matched to a gene: 9. This CDR3 spans 14 amino acids. Germline values: CDR1 GTSNPN, CDR2 SVGIG (reference sequence). The CDR3 DNA is TGTGCCTGGAATCGCGGGAGGGCCGTGGATGAGCAGTTCTTC. Translating gives CAWNRGRAVDEQFF.

The chain uses TRBV5-1 and TRBJ1-2, with a weak D call TRBD1 (5 bases). Trimming took off 0 bases at V and 13 bases at J, with 22 bases between the two ends. Looked up from germline, CDR1 is SGHRS and CDR2 is YFSETQ. The CDR3 is made up of 15 amino acids. The DNA for the CDR3 is TGCGCCAGCAGCTTGGGCAGATCCGGGGCCCACCTAGCCACCTTC. This encodes CASSLGRSGAHLATF.

This rearrangement joins TRBV4-2 to TRBJ2-7; possibly TRBD1 for D (6 bases). CDR1 is LGHNA, CDR2 YNFKEQ, per germline. Trimming stripped 1 base from V and 6 bases from J, with 16 bases between. The CDR3 loop spans 15 amino acids. The chain's CDR3 is CASSQGAGRGSEQYF. Here the CDR3 DNA reads TGTGCCAGCAGCCAAGGGGCTGGCAGGGGTAGCGAGCAGTACTTC.

CDR3: CASSLNPGQETQYF. In DNA, the CDR3 is TGCGCCAGCAGCTTGAATCCGGGCCAAGAGACCCAGTACTTC. The V and J genes are TRBV5-1 and TRBJ2-5; no clear D. Trimming shortened V by 1 base and J by 1 base, and 8 bases separated the two germline ends. CDR1 SGHRS and CDR2 YFSETQ come from the germline V gene. This CDR3 region has 14 residues.